This passage covers 3 T cell receptor beta chains from one sample sequenced in a study of shared clonotypes between healthy human individuals. The method was immunoSEQ multiplex PCR; TCRdb's version includes in-frame clones alone and lacks a portion of them. The table has around 1,100,000 clones, roughly 80% seen once; the top ten hold approximately 0.9%. Sequenced material: memory CD4+ T cells from PBMCs. The subset is: CD45RA-negative fraction. The receptors derive from a man aged 18 to 30 in good health. Some clones in this sample may be carry-over from other donors' samples.

This clone turned up a few times. The chain employs TRBV9 and TRBJ2-2; 8 bases agree with TRBD2. This CDR3 has 16 amino acids. The germline V gene has CDR1 SGDLS and CDR2 YYNGEE. V shed 4 bases, J shed 7 bases, and the junction held 12 bases outside the gene matches. CDR3 sequence reads: CASSPPGGAGNGELFF. Written as DNA, the CDR3 is TGTGCCAGCAGCCCCCCGGGGGGGGCGGGGAACGGGGAGCTGTTTTTT.

The V gene is TRBV5-1, the J gene TRBJ2-1; TRBD2 agrees at 7 bases. CDR3 length: 16 amino acids. The ends lost 1 base at V and 2 bases at J; junction bases unmatched: 6. CDR1 is SGHRS and CDR2 is YFSETQ in the germline V gene. As DNA, the CDR3 is TGCGCCAGCAGCTTGCTCGTGACTAGCCCCTACAATGAGCAGTTCTTC. It encodes CASSLLVTSPYNEQFF. The full variable domain, rest sourced from reference TRBV5-1 and TRBJ2-1, is KAGVTQTPRYLIKTRGQQVTLSCSPISGHRSVSWYQQTPGQGLQFLFEYFSETQRNKGNFPGRFSGRQFSNSRSEMNVSTLELGDSALYLCASSLLVTSPYNEQFFGPGTRLTVL.

The chain combines TRBV18 with TRBJ2-1; 9 bases match TRBD2. Germline V gives CDR1 KGHSH, CDR2 LQKENI. Losses at the gene ends were 0 bases for V and 7 bases for J; bases not matched to a gene: 4. The CDR3 is made up of 15 amino acids. The CDR3: CASSPPSGSQNEQFF. Written as DNA, the CDR3 is TGTGCCAGCTCACCACCTAGCGGGAGTCAGAATGAGCAGTTCTTC.